The 28 T cell receptor beta chains below come from one sample, sequenced in a study of blood T cell repertoires in COVID-19. Data came from immunoSEQ multiplex PCR; TCRdb stores just in-frame clones and leaves some out. The sample has 100,000 or so clones; more than 75% are singletons. Sequenced: peripheral blood. The source is a human donor in a cohort sampled during active COVID-19.

CDR3 region: CASSPRTGGANEQYF. The CDR3, as DNA: TGTGCCAGCAGCCCCCGGACAGGGGGAGCCAACGAGCAGTACTTC. The chain employs TRBV7-2 and TRBJ2-7, with 10 bases lining up with TRBD1. CDR3 length equals 15 residues. With 5 bases clipped from V and 5 bases from J, the junction kept 9 bases outside the gene matches. CDR1 SGHTA and CDR2 FQGNSA come from the germline V gene.

V and J are TRBV5-1 and TRBJ1-2, with D perhaps matching TRBD1 (6 bases). The CDR3 spans 13 residues. V lost 3 bases, J lost 2 bases, and 8 bases lay in between. Germline CDR1 SGHRS, CDR2 YFSETQ. This chain's CDR3 is CASSSTGNYGYTF. In DNA form, the CDR3 reads TGCGCCAGCAGCTCGACAGGCAACTATGGCTACACCTTC.

V is TRBV11-2 and J is TRBJ1-4; maybe TRBD1 (6 bases). In germline, CDR1 is SGHAT, CDR2 FQNNGV. This CDR3 has 16 amino acids. With 5 bases removed from V and 3 bases from J, the gap between germline ends came to 16 bases. The chain's CDR3 is CASSPLQGRPNEKLFF. The CDR3 DNA follows: TGTGCCAGCAGCCCCCTGCAGGGGCGACCTAATGAAAAACTGTTTTTT.

The chain uses TRBV12-5 and TRBJ1-1; D perhaps matches TRBD1 (6 bases). The CDR3 sequence is 12 residues long. Looked up from germline, CDR1 is LGHNT and CDR2 is FRNRAP. CDR3 in amino acids: CAGGGGWTEAFF. CDR3 in DNA: TGTGCCGGGGGCGGGGGCTGGACTGAAGCTTTCTTT.

The V and J genes are TRBV20-1 and TRBJ1-2; 8 nucleotides align to TRBD1. Germline values: CDR1 DFQATT, CDR2 SNEGSKA (reference sequence). V gave up 3 bases and J gave up 4 bases; unmatched junction bases: 7. There are 14 residues in the CDR3. CDR3 region: CSASEAGGSYGYTF. CDR3 DNA: TGCAGTGCTAGTGAGGCAGGGGGCTCCTATGGCTACACCTTC.

As for this clone: The same CDR3 is also encoded by other DNA sequences in this sample. This chain links TRBV9 with TRBJ2-3; 7 bases agree with TRBD2. V shed 0 bases, J shed 2 bases, and the junction held 6 bases outside the gene matches. Per germline, CDR1 SGDLS and CDR2 YYNGEE. The CDR3 loop spans 16 amino acids. Here the CDR3 DNA reads TGTGCCAGCAGCGTAGGTGAGGGAGGGAACACAGATACGCAGTATTTT. Residues: CASSVGEGGNTDTQYF.

The table lists this clone with a count of one. The chain has TRBV27 and TRBJ2-7; 8 positions agree with TRBD2. Trimming removed 0 bases from V and 3 bases from J; junction bases left unmatched: 7. Germline V CDR1 and CDR2: MNHEY, SMNVEV (reference sequence). The CDR3 totals 16 residues. The CDR3 nucleotides are TGTGCCAGCAGTTTATCGGCCCTAGCGGGTGTCTACGAGCAGTACTTC. It translates to CASSLSALAGVYEQYF.

The genes are TRBV5-6 and TRBJ2-5; TRBD1 might be the D (6 bases). Trimming took 2 bases from V and 3 from J, leaving 14 bases between them. Germline lookup yields CDR1 SGHDT and CDR2 YYEEEE. The CDR3 is 15 residues long. The CDR3 bases are TGTGCCAGCAGCTTAAGCCGTCAGGGGAAAGAGACCCAGTACTTC. Translation gives CASSLSRQGKETQYF.

The chain joins TRBV7-6 to TRBJ1-3; a possible D gene is TRBD1 (6 bases). CDR1 SGHVS and CDR2 FNYEAQ come from the germline V gene. CDR3 length: 15 residues. Deletions cut 4 bases from V and 3 bases from J, with 13 bases between. CDR3 sequence reads: CASSSSTGFGNTIYF. The CDR3 coding sequence is TGTGCCAGCAGCTCGTCAACAGGGTTTGGAAACACCATATATTTT.

This clone was seen just once. The V call is TRBV7-2, the J call TRBJ2-5, with no clear D. The V end was cut by 4 bases, the J end by 8 bases, with 8 bases between. Germline V gives CDR1 SGHTA, CDR2 FQGNSA. This CDR3 is 11 amino acids long. This CDR3 reads CASSSQYTQYF. In nucleotides, the CDR3 is TGTGCCAGCAGCTCCCAGTATACCCAGTACTTC.

This clone has only one observation. The J gene is TRBJ2-7, the V gene TRBV19; TRBD1 is a possible D gene (6 bases). From germline, CDR1 is LNHDA and CDR2 SQIVND (reference sequence). CDR3 length: 12 amino acids. V was pared by 5 bases and J by 6 bases, with 11 bases between. Here the CDR3 DNA reads TGTGCCAGTAGTCCAACAGGGCTCGAGCAGTACTTC. Translated: CASSPTGLEQYF.

This clone was found once. V gene TRBV7-2 combines with J gene TRBJ2-2; weak D call: TRBD2 (5 bases). The CDR3 extends over 14 amino acids. The V end was cut by 6 bases, the J end by 2 bases, with 10 bases between. CDR1 is SGHTA and CDR2 is FQGNSA in the germline V gene. The CDR3 coding sequence is TGTGCCAGCAGGACCGGGAAAAACACCGGGGAGCTGTTTTTT. Amino acid sequence: CASRTGKNTGELFF. The full variable domain, rest sourced from reference TRBV7-2 and TRBJ2-2, is GAGVSQSPSNKVTEKGKDVELRCDPISGHTALYWYRQSLGQGLEFLIYFQGNSAPDKSGLPSDRFSAERTGGSVSTLTIQRTQQEDSAVYLCASRTGKNTGELFFGEGSRLTVL.

The chain has TRBV19 and TRBJ2-2, with a weak D call TRBD1 (6 bases). This CDR3 is 15 amino acids long. The germline V gene has CDR1 LNHDA and CDR2 SQIVND (reference sequence). V lost 3 bases and J 3 bases, leaving 11 bases between the germline ends. CDR3 amino acids: CASSIYRADTGELFF. DNA of the CDR3: TGTGCCAGTAGTATCTACAGGGCCGACACCGGGGAGCTGTTTTTT.

The rearrangement links TRBV4-1 to TRBJ1-1; D remains unclear. Trimming pared 4 bases from V and 11 bases from J, leaving 17 bases between. CDR1 and CDR2 from the germline V gene are MGHRA and YSYEKL. The CDR3 length is 13 residues. The CDR3 DNA sequence: TGCGCCAGCAGCCCCGAATCCGGGAGAGGGGCTTTCTTT. Amino acid sequence: CASSPESGRGAFF.

This clone has more than one count but fewer than ten. V and J are TRBV30 and TRBJ2-7, with TRBD2 matching over 7 bases. J gave up 5 bases and V 4 bases, and 5 bases lay outside the gene matches. CDR1 GTSNPN and CDR2 SVGIG come from the germline V gene (reference sequence). There are 12 residues in the CDR3. CDR3 in amino acids: CAWNGGVHEQYF. In nucleotides, the CDR3 is TGTGCCTGGAATGGGGGGGTCCACGAGCAGTACTTC.

The chain links TRBV6-6 to TRBJ1-5; D remains unclear. Germline V lookup: CDR1 MNHNY, CDR2 SVGAGI (reference sequence). The germline V and J ends were trimmed by 6 bases and 3 bases, with 12 bases remaining between them. This CDR3 spans 14 amino acids. CDR3 in DNA: TGTGCCAGCAGCCCCCCCGGTAACAATCAGCCCCAGCATTTT. This encodes CASSPPGNNQPQHF.

This clone was detected a few times. V gene TRBV4-3 combines with J gene TRBJ2-5; a weak D match, TRBD1 (5 bases). V gave up 1 base and J gave up 5 bases, with 14 bases separating them. The CDR3 sequence is 15 residues long. Per the germline V gene, CDR1 is LGHNA and CDR2 is YSLEER. The CDR3 loop is CASSQGLRVEETQYF. CDR3 DNA: TGCGCCAGCAGCCAAGGGCTCAGGGTGGAGGAGACCCAGTACTTC.

The chain recombines TRBV7-2 with TRBJ2-1; no clear D gene. The germline V gene encodes CDR1 SGHTA and CDR2 FQGNSA. The length of the CDR3 is 14 residues. The V gene lost 3 bases and the J gene lost 4 bases, with 10 bases spanning the gap. The CDR3 DNA is TGTGCCAGCAGCTTCCAGGTTGGGTACAATGAGCAGTTCTTC. Its translation is CASSFQVGYNEQFF.

This chain links TRBV27 with TRBJ2-2; D not certain. Trimming left V 5 bases short and J 6 bases short, with 7 bases between. This CDR3 is 12 amino acids long. Germline V lookup: CDR1 MNHEY, CDR2 SMNVEV (reference sequence). This CDR3 is CASSRSSGELFF. CDR3 nucleotides: TGTGCCAGCAGTCGTTCCTCCGGGGAGCTGTTTTTT.

The chain carries TRBV7-2 and TRBJ2-5, with 11 positions matching TRBD2. V was pared by 5 bases and J by 6 bases, with 8 bases of the junction left unmatched. The germline CDR1 and CDR2 sequences are SGHTA and FQGNSA. The CDR3 loop spans 15 amino acids. CDR3 residues: CASSPLAGGRKTQYF. In DNA form, the CDR3 reads TGTGCCAGCAGCCCCTTAGCGGGAGGGAGGAAGACCCAGTACTTC.

V gene TRBV3-1 (or the pseudogene TRBV3-2) combines with J gene TRBJ1-2, with TRBD1 matching over 7 bases. CDR1 is LGHDT and CDR2 is YNNKEL in the germline V gene (reference sequence). J was trimmed by 8 bases and V by 2 bases; bases with no gene match: 8. This CDR3 contains 14 residues. DNA for the CDR3: TGTGCCAGCAGCCAATATGTAGGGGGCCGGGGCTACACCTTC. Translating it yields CASSQYVGGRGYTF.

The chain has TRBV7-2 and TRBJ2-3, with D maybe TRBD1 (5 bases). Germline V gene sequence: CDR1 SGHTA, CDR2 FQGNSA. The V gene lost 5 bases and the J gene lost 1 base, with 13 bases spanning the gap. This CDR3 has 15 residues. CDR3 DNA: TGTGCCAGCAGCCTGGGAACAGGCCGCACAGATACGCAGTATTTT. Its protein product is CASSLGTGRTDTQYF.

In its sample, this clone was seen a few times. This chain uses TRBV5-1 with TRBJ1-4; 7 bases fit TRBD1. Germline V gene lookup returns CDR1 SGHRS and CDR2 YFSETQ. With 4 bases clipped from V and 5 bases from J, the junction kept 8 bases outside the gene matches. The CDR3 extends over 15 amino acids. DNA of the CDR3: TGCGCCAGCAGCCTTCCGGGACAGAAGAATGAAAAACTGTTTTTT. As protein: CASSLPGQKNEKLFF.

This chain uses TRBV3-1 (or the pseudogene TRBV3-2) with TRBJ2-1, with TRBD1 matching over 7 bases. The germline V gene encodes CDR1 LGHDT and CDR2 YNNKEL (reference sequence). V gave up 5 bases and J gave up 6 bases; unmatched junction bases: 7. The CDR3 contains 14 residues. The DNA for the CDR3 is TGTGCCAGCAGCTACAAAACAGGGGCCAATGAGCAGTTCTTC. Amino acids: CASSYKTGANEQFF.

The chain combines TRBV3-1 (or the pseudogene TRBV3-2) with TRBJ2-1; 12 bases map to TRBD2. Germline V gene data show CDR1 as LGHDT and CDR2 as YNNKEL (reference sequence). J lost 1 base, V lost 0 bases, and 7 bases had no gene match. CDR3 size: 19 residues. Written as DNA, the CDR3 is TGTGCCAGCAGCCAAGAGGCCCTAGCGGGGGGGGGATCCTACAATGAGCAGTTCTTC. Translation: CASSQEALAGGGSYNEQFF.

The sample holds a few counts of this clone. The chain uses TRBV6-6 and TRBJ2-1, with 8 bases aligning to TRBD1. Germline assignment: CDR1 MNHNY and CDR2 SVGAGI (reference sequence). The junction had 12 bases not matched to a gene; V was cut back by 6 bases and J by 5 bases. The CDR3 covers 16 residues. As DNA, the CDR3 is TGTGCCAGCAGCTCCGGATTGGGGACAGGAAACAATGAGCAGTTCTTC. Amino acid sequence: CASSSGLGTGNNEQFF.

The chain has TRBV7-2 and TRBJ1-1, with TRBD1 identical over 7 bases. The trim removed 1 base at V and 7 bases at J, leaving 3 bases unmatched. The CDR3 loop spans 13 amino acids. The V gene's germline CDR1 is SGHTA and CDR2 FQGNSA. CDR3 coding DNA: TGTGCCAGCAGCTTAGACCAGGGGGGTGAAGCTTTCTTT. Protein sequence: CASSLDQGGEAFF.

V is TRBV24-1 and J is TRBJ2-1, with 10 bases aligning to TRBD2. V gave up 7 bases and J gave up 5 bases; unmatched junction bases: 7. This CDR3 has 15 amino acids. CDR1 KGHDR and CDR2 SFDVKD come from the germline V gene. The CDR3, as DNA: TGTGCCACCAGCGGTGGAGCGGGAGGGAACAATGAGCAGTTCTTC. Its protein product is CATSGGAGGNNEQFF.